One TCR beta chain is described in this entry. Its antigen remains unknown. Profiling relied on immunoSEQ multiplex PCR, and the TCRdb table lists in-frame clones only, not all of them. This table holds 80,000 to 100,000 clones, approximately 87% found once. These data originate in a study of OX40 agonist ivuxolimab in advanced cancers. Study-level information: Ivuxolimab is an agonistic anti-OX40 (CD134) antibody, and patients were treated with it. Study observations and caveats: People who partly responded at 0.1-3.0 mg/kg had some of the least clonal expansion seen. Nonresponders, in some cases, also had low normalized T-cell clonal expansion.

The germline V and J ends were trimmed by 6 bases and 8 bases, with 16 bases remaining between them. Germline values: CDR1 MNHNS, CDR2 SASEGT. The CDR3 has 14 residues. This TCR derives from an adult with an advanced solid tumor such as melanoma, head and neck, liver or kidney cancer. V usage is TRBV6-1 and J usage is TRBJ1-4, with a tentative D call TRBD1 (6 bases). The sequenced sample was CD4+ or CD8+ T cells sorted from blood, obtained in a trial of the OX40 agonist ivuxolimab. The CDR3 protein is CASRGRRGAEKLFF. CDR3 bases: TGTGCCAGCAGAGGGCGACGGGGGGCAGAAAAACTGTTTTTT.